This T cell receptor (beta chain) was recorded in a study of blood T cell repertoires in COVID-19. Study details: Material from acute and convalescent COVID-19 was sourced from the United States, Italy and Spain. PBMCs, B-cell-depleted T cells, or T cells provided the cDNA or gDNA that made up the material.

Germline CDR1 reads SGHRS; CDR2 reads YFSETQ. V was cut by 1 base and J by 0 bases, with 11 bases left in between. This CDR3 is 16 amino acids long. In the original analysis: The authors estimated nucleated cell counts from reference gene primer amplification. TCRdb keeps only in-frame clones here, not all; method: immunoSEQ multiplex PCR. D and trimming come from the DNA, and the V and J calls and clone size come from that table. The table includes roughly 200,000 clones, over 70% detected once. This receptor was identified in a woman in her seventies with acute or convalescent COVID-19. Sequenced sample: peripheral blood. The rearrangement uses TRBV5-1 and TRBJ2-1; no firm D call. The CDR3 protein is CASSLTRRSSYNEQFF. DNA of the CDR3: TGCGCCAGCAGCTTGACGCGCCGAAGCTCCTACAATGAGCAGTTCTTC.